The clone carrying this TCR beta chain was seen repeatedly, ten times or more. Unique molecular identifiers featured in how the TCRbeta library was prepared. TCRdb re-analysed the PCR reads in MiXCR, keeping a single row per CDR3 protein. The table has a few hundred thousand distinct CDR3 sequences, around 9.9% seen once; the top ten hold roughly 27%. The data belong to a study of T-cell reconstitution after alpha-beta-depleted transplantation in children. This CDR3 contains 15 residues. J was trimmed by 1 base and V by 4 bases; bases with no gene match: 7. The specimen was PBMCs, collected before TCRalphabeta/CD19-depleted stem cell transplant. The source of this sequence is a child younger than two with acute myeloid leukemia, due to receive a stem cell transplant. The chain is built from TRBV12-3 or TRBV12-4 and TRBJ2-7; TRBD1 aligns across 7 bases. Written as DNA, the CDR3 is TGTGCCAGCAGTTCGGGTGGGACAGCATCCTACGAGCAGTACTTC. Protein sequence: CASSSGGTASYEQYF.